A selection of T cell receptor beta chains follows, all from one sample in a study of blood T cells in healthy people across ages. MiXCR was run by TCRdb on the 5' RACE reads, yielding one entry per CDR3 protein. The sample carries approximately 1.5 million distinct CDR3 sequences, 34% recorded once. The sequenced sample was blood. These receptors all come from a woman aged 30 to 39 in good health. Both conserved end residues are part of each CDR3.

v_gene	j_gene	CDR3aa
TRBV20-1	TRBJ1-5	CSATVPGHPSNQPQHF
TRBV4-1	TRBJ2-1	CASSLWPGDPNEQFF
TRBV2	TRBJ2-5	CASSRTSESEETQYF
TRBV27	TRBJ1-4	CASSWTGNEKLFF
TRBV7-8	TRBJ1-4	CASSLEPGGPENEKLFF
TRBV30	.	CAWTLGSFEQYF
TRBV20-1	TRBJ2-2	CSARSLGELFF
TRBV7-3	TRBJ1-1	CASSLNGLQNTEAFF
TRBV7-3	TRBJ2-6	CASSLKTPSGERARSGANVLTF
TRBV10-2	TRBJ2-3	CASSLPSVDTQYF
TRBV20-1	TRBJ2-5	CSTRQGASRETQYF
TRBV6-2/TRBV6-3	TRBJ2-1	CASSEGIEQFF
TRBV5-1	TRBJ2-1	CASSWGPSGGLSYNEQFF
TRBV5-1	TRBJ2-7	CASSSRGRSSEQYF
TRBV7-3	TRBJ2-1	CASSPSSGTYNEQFF
TRBV10-2	TRBJ2-7	CASRETGEYEQYF
TRBV7-9	TRBJ2-3	CASSFASGGLSDTQYF
TRBV4-1	TRBJ2-5	CASSQDLGQGVETQYF
TRBV11-1	TRBJ1-2	CASSSGDRNLYGYTF
TRBV6-5	TRBJ2-3	CASSYSASGSRDTQYF
TRBV7-8	TRBJ2-3	CASSPRDRAGPDTQYF
TRBV20-1	TRBJ2-2	CSGDSGAPTGELFF
TRBV9	TRBJ1-2	CASSVDDRPNYGYTF
TRBV11-2	TRBJ2-3	CASSQRGQSSTDTQYF
TRBV4-1	TRBJ2-7	CASSQDYPDLGEQYF
TRBV7-2	TRBJ2-5	CASSLDISQETQYF
TRBV30	TRBJ1-2	CAWKYQGPYGYTF
TRBV25-1	TRBJ2-3	CASSEFASGVFSDTQYF
TRBV28	TRBJ1-5	CASSHRGSSNQPQHF
TRBV10-3	TRBJ1-3	CAIGEQFSGNTIYF
TRBV12-3/TRBV12-4	TRBJ2-1	CASSSGTSDLEQFF
TRBV20-1	.	CSASLAGGGEQYF
TRBV12-3/TRBV12-4	TRBJ2-1	CASAPSGMGDEQFF
TRBV20-1	TRBJ2-7	CSARGTSGSRYEQYF
TRBV4-1	TRBJ2-5	CASSLMGVGEETQYF
TRBV29-1	TRBJ2-2	CSVAGTGGNTGELFF
TRBV2	TRBJ2-5	CASSAGTSAYQETQYF
TRBV9	TRBJ1-1	CASSVEGGSPTEAFF
TRBV7-9	.	CASPTRTVRNEQYF
TRBV9	TRBJ1-4	CASSVDQQLNEKLFF
TRBV20-1	TRBJ2-3	CSASGAGKTDTQYF
TRBV12-5	TRBJ1-1	CAGGLYGLPEAFF
TRBV7-9	.	CASSHPGRSEQYF
TRBV20-1	TRBJ2-3	CSARFAGTDAQYF
TRBV9	TRBJ2-7	CASSVEASGAEQYF
TRBV7-3	TRBJ2-7	CASSLALQSGYSYEQYF
TRBV5-1	TRBJ2-7	CASSQTGGSWYEQYF
TRBV4-1	TRBJ2-7	CASSSTVTGAEQYF
TRBV12-3/TRBV12-4	TRBJ2-1	CASSLRNKEQFF
TRBV12-3/TRBV12-4	.	CASSPPGTGGVEQYF
TRBV27	TRBJ2-2	CASSRRTGTPEELFF
TRBV2	TRBJ2-1	CARARGPYNEQFF
TRBV7-3	TRBJ1-2	CASSLGGPSDVYGYTF
TRBV6-1	TRBJ1-1	CASTGQWNTEAFF
TRBV9	TRBJ2-7	CASSVGGSDEQYF
TRBV10-3	TRBJ2-5	CAISEPIEVVGQETQYF
TRBV4-1	TRBJ1-2	CASSQEGTGLGYTF
TRBV5-6	TRBJ2-1	CASSLPGALYNEQFF
TRBV6-2/TRBV6-3	TRBJ1-5	CASSLGGGRNQPQHF